One sample yielded the 20 T cell receptor beta chains listed below, sequenced in a study of vaccination and CD4 T cells after COVID-19. Treatment in this sample: roughly ten-day PBMC culture with coronavirus spike peptide pools or control peptides (ViraFEST assay). The study sequenced cultured CD4+ T cell DNA using the Oncomine TCR Beta short-read assay. MiXCR was run by TCRdb on the PCR reads, yielding one entry per CDR3 protein. The sample records more than 9,000 distinct CDR3 sequences, approximately 61% being singletons. Which antigens these TCRs recognize remains unknown. Sequences were obtained from CD4+ T cells from blood, cultured in vitro. The receptors originated from a human donor who had recovered from COVID-19.

This clonotype occurred once. This chain uses TRBV20-1 with TRBJ1-6; D not resolved. Trimming took off 0 bases at V and 1 base at J, with 10 bases between the two ends. The germline V gene has CDR1 DFQATT and CDR2 SNEGSKA (reference sequence). CDR3 length: 16 amino acids. The CDR3 nucleotides are TGCAGTGCTAGAGAAACCGGGATGTCCTATAATTCACCCCTCCACTTT. Encoded protein: CSARETGMSYNSPLHF.

This clonotype was picked up a small number of times. CDR3 DNA sequence: TGTGCCAGCGGGACAGGGACGGATACGCAGTATTTT. Translated: CASGTGTDTQYF. The rearrangement uses TRBV6-1 and TRBJ2-3; TRBD1 matches at 9 bases. The length of the CDR3 is 12 residues. CDR1 MNHNS and CDR2 SASEGT come from the germline V gene. V was pared by 8 bases and J by 6 bases, with 3 bases of the junction left unmatched.

The V call is TRBV7-2, the J call TRBJ2-7; D may be TRBD2 (6 bases). CDR3 size: 14 residues. V lost 5 bases to trimming and J lost 6 bases, with 17 bases between them. CDR1 is SGHTA, CDR2 FQGNSA, per germline. The CDR3 loop is CASSPGLRDREQYF. CDR3 nucleotide sequence: TGTGCCAGCAGCCCGGGACTGAGGGACCGCGAGCAGTACTTC.

CDR3 bases: TGCGCCAGCAGACACACAGATACGCAGTATTTT. It codes for CASRHTDTQYF. V is TRBV10-2 and J is TRBJ2-3; no clear D. Trimming pared 6 bases from V and 2 bases from J, leaving 3 bases between. The CDR3 length is 11 residues. Looked up from germline, CDR1 is WSHSY and CDR2 is SAAADI.

This chain links TRBV10-3 with TRBJ1-4, with D unresolved. V was shortened by 3 bases and J by 11 bases, with 10 bases between the two germline ends. Per the germline V gene, CDR1 is ENHRY and CDR2 is SYGVKD. This CDR3 is 12 amino acids long. DNA for the CDR3: TGTGCCATCAGTGAAGAGGGTACGAAACTGTTTTTT. Protein sequence: CAISEEGTKLFF.

On this clonotype itself: One junction end does not reproduce the germline sequence, and a read error may be involved. The rearrangement joins TRBV4-2 to TRBJ2-7, with 12 nucleotides matching TRBD2. The CDR3 has 15 amino acids. The germline V gene has CDR1 LGHNA and CDR2 YNFKEQ. The CDR3 DNA reads as TGTGCCAGCAGCCAAGATATCGCTAGCGGGAGGGCCCCGCACTTC. Amino acid sequence: CASSQDIASGRAPHF.

The chain has TRBV7-8 and TRBJ2-7, with 9 bases aligning to TRBD1. J gave up 5 bases and V 1 base, and 9 bases lay outside the gene matches. This CDR3 spans 16 amino acids. The germline gives CDR1 SGHVS, CDR2 FQNEAQ. CDR3 sequence (DNA): TGTGCCAGCAGCTTAGGAGGGACAGGGTCTTTCAACGAGCAGTACTTC. Residues: CASSLGGTGSFNEQYF. Together with reference TRBV7-8 and TRBJ2-7, the CDR3 gives the full variable domain: GAGVSQSPRYKVAKRGQDVALRCDPISGHVSLFWYQQALGQGPEFLTYFQNEAQLDKSGLPSDRFFAERPEGSVSTLKIQRTQQEDSAVYLCASSLGGTGSFNEQYFGPGTRLTVT.

The V call is TRBV19, the J call TRBJ2-2, with TRBD2 matching 12 bases. The CDR3 is 15 residues long. The germline gives CDR1 LNHDA, CDR2 SQIVND (reference sequence). Losses at the gene ends were 4 bases for V and 6 bases for J; bases not matched to a gene: 3. CDR3 loop: CASSTTSGRSGELFF. CDR3 nucleotides: TGTGCCAGTAGTACTACTAGCGGGAGGTCCGGGGAGCTGTTTTTT.

The chain has TRBV6-1 and TRBJ1-5; D unclear. Germline values: CDR1 MNHNS, CDR2 SASEGT. V gave up 6 bases and J gave up 3 bases, with 6 bases separating them. This CDR3 contains 12 residues. Here the CDR3 reads CASRGYNQPQHF. DNA of the CDR3: TGTGCCAGCAGAGGGTACAATCAGCCCCAGCATTTT.

The chain carries TRBV7-3 and TRBJ1-6, with D unresolved. From germline, CDR1 is SGHTA and CDR2 FQGTGA. This CDR3 has 15 amino acids. V was shortened by 5 bases and J by 8 bases, with 16 bases between the two germline ends. DNA of the CDR3: TGTGCCAGCAGCCGCTCCGGAAATGGGTATTCACCCCTCCACTTT. Protein product: CASSRSGNGYSPLHF.

V gene TRBV6-2 or TRBV6-3 combines with J gene TRBJ1-1; D gene ambiguous. Germline V gene data show CDR1 as MNHEY and CDR2 as SVGEGT. This CDR3 has 14 residues. Trimming pared 4 bases from V and 2 bases from J, leaving 11 bases between. CDR3 DNA: TGTGCCAGCAGTTCTCCCAAACCAAACACTGAAGCTTTCTTT. It codes for CASSSPKPNTEAFF.

The CDR3 spells CASRRLAGGLDTQYF. CDR3 bases: TGTGCCAGCAGGAGACTAGCGGGAGGTTTAGATACGCAGTATTTT. This sequence joins TRBV6-1 and TRBJ2-3, with 13 bases that match TRBD2. J gave up 5 bases and V 6 bases, and 5 bases lay outside the gene matches. The CDR3 spans 15 residues. Germline values: CDR1 MNHNS, CDR2 SASEGT.

J is TRBJ2-3 and V is TRBV6-1; maybe TRBD2 (5 bases). The CDR3 has 16 residues. Between the trimmed V and J ends, which lost 1 base and 2 bases, there was a span of 13 bases. Germline CDR1 is MNHNS and CDR2 is SASEGT. Written as DNA, the CDR3 is TGTGCCAGCAGTGAAGGCTTTGGACTTACCACAGATACGCAGTATTTT. This sequence encodes CASSEGFGLTTDTQYF.

This clonotype was counted a single time. The chain carries TRBV7-9 and TRBJ2-5, with a weak D call TRBD2 (6 bases). Trimming removed 8 bases from V and 1 base from J, with 11 bases in between. The CDR3 length is 13 residues. Germline values: CDR1 SEHNR, CDR2 FQNEAQ (reference sequence). The CDR3 reads CASPPEGQETQYF. The CDR3 coding sequence is TGTGCCAGCCCCCCGGAGGGCCAAGAGACCCAGTACTTC.

V and J are TRBV4-2 and TRBJ1-2; 10 bases are shared with TRBD1. After removal of 3 bases from V and 4 bases from J, the junction contained 8 bases not matched to a gene. From germline, CDR1 is LGHNA and CDR2 YNFKEQ. This CDR3 region has 16 residues. The CDR3, as DNA: TGTGCCAGCAGCCAGGTGACAGGGGGCGACTTCTATGGCTACACCTTC. Amino acid sequence: CASSQVTGGDFYGYTF.

V usage is TRBV12-3 or TRBV12-4 and J usage is TRBJ2-2; the D is unclear. The V end lost 6 bases, the J end lost 0 bases, and 5 bases lay between the germline ends. The CDR3 contains 13 residues. Here the CDR3 reads CASRRTNTGELFF. DNA for the CDR3: TGTGCCAGCAGGCGAACGAACACCGGGGAGCTGTTTTTT.

This clonotype occurred a few times. The CDR3 spells CASSSGVYGYTF. In nucleotides, the CDR3 is TGTGCCAGCTCCTCTGGGGTATATGGCTACACCTTC. The rearrangement joins TRBV7-9 to TRBJ1-2; D is undetermined. The CDR3 is 12 residues long. V shed 8 bases and J shed 5 bases, with 12 bases lying between them. Germline V gene lookup returns CDR1 SEHNR and CDR2 FQNEAQ (reference sequence).

The chain joins TRBV19 to TRBJ2-4; perhaps TRBD1 as D (6 bases). Trimming left V 6 bases short and J 6 bases short, with 18 bases between. Looked up from germline, CDR1 is LNHDA and CDR2 is SQIVND (reference sequence). The CDR3 is 15 amino acids. The CDR3 spells CASSQGQGEVNIQYF. As DNA, the CDR3 is TGTGCCAGTAGCCAGGGGCAGGGTGAGGTAAACATTCAGTACTTC. Complete variable domain (other parts from reference TRBV19 and TRBJ2-4): DGGITQSPKYLFRKEGQNVTLSCEQNLNHDAMYWYRQDPGQGLRLIYYSQIVNDFQKGDIAEGYSVSREKKESFPLTVTSAQKNPTAFYLCASSQGQGEVNIQYFGAGTRLSVL.

The chain has TRBV28 and TRBJ1-6; D gene ambiguous. Germline CDR1 MDHEN, CDR2 SYDVKM. The V end lost 1 base, the J end lost 13 bases, and 8 bases lay between the germline ends. The CDR3 length is 12 residues. CDR3 residues: CASSLFEWPLHF. The CDR3 DNA follows: TGTGCCAGCAGTTTATTTGAGTGGCCCCTCCACTTT. The full variable domain, with the rest looked up from reference TRBV28 and TRBJ1-6, is DVKVTQSSRYLVKRTGEKVFLECVQDMDHENMFWYRQDPGLGLRLIYFSYDVKMKEKGDIPEGYSVSREKKERFSLILESASTNQTSMYLCASSLFEWPLHFGNGTRLTVT.

V is TRBV28 and J is TRBJ1-2, with D uncertain. Germline CDR1 and CDR2: MDHEN and SYDVKM. V lost 5 bases and J 1 base, leaving 20 bases between the germline ends. CDR3 size: 17 residues. CDR3 amino acids: CASSENKLGGLNYGYTF. CDR3 DNA sequence: TGTGCCAGCAGTGAAAACAAGCTGGGAGGCCTTAACTATGGCTACACCTTC.